The source of this T cell receptor beta chain is a study of vaccination effects on CD4 cells after COVID-19 (dated by TCRdb to between 2021 and 2024). For context, the study as a whole: Each participant received two doses of an mRNA SARS-CoV-2 vaccine, either BNT162b2 or mRNA-1273. Pre-vaccine samples were drawn from a couple of convalescent patients 16 days and one week before the first dose, at 142 and 148 days after COVID-19 diagnosis. The study compared SARS-CoV-2 spike-specific CD4+ TCR repertoires before and after mRNA vaccination in COVID-19 convalescent patients and infection-naive vaccine recipients. Altogether, roughly 10 COVID-19 convalescent patients and a few SARS-CoV-2-naive healthy vaccine recipients made up the full study. The Oncomine TCR Beta short-read assay on an Illumina iSeq 100 was used to sequence cultures from other donors in the study. The study at large found these results: Only a small number of convalescent patients were included, and no early post-infection timepoints were available, which limited the study. Both infection-induced and vaccine-induced clones contracted markedly at late post-vaccination timepoints, which is consistent with waning T cell responses. Among convalescent patients, the spike-reactive repertoire after vaccination was made up mainly of new vaccine-induced clones that were largely distinct from the clones induced by infection.

In the ViraFEST assay, PBMC were stimulated with viral peptide pools, and antigen-specific CD4+ T cell clonotypes were then identified by expansion using TCR sequencing. After less than eleven days of culture, CD4+ T cells were isolated with the EasySep CD4+ T cell isolation kit. PCR-confirmed SARS-CoV-2 infection had occurred in convalescent patients between March and December 2020, before the Alpha, Beta and Delta variants emerged in the United States. Each well held 1.5 million to 2 million PBMC cultured in IMDM containing roughly 4.9% human AB serum, 9.5 to 10 IU/ml IL-2 and gentamicin, along with roughly 10 ug/ml peptides. A peptide pool from HIV-1 Nef was used as the negative control culture condition. Half of the culture medium was replaced with fresh IL-2-containing medium on days 3 and 7. Unless noted otherwise, every peptide stimulation condition was grown in triplicate wells. PBMC were separated from whole blood using Ficoll-Paque Plus gradient centrifugation and were then either cryopreserved at -140C or used fresh. The QIAamp micro DNA kit was used to extract genomic DNA from the cultured CD4+ T cells.

About this clone itself: No antigen is known for it. Base qualities are missing; no much larger clone stands one base away.

CDR1 and CDR2 are drawn from the germline V gene: MGHRA, YSYEKL. The junction carries 19 bases between V and J, which are trimmed by 1 base and 10 bases respectively. From the cysteine up to the phenylalanine, the CDR3 has a length of 15 residues. This entry keeps only the CDR3 DNA: 45 bases, framed from base 1. Library construction relied on the immunoSEQ multiplex PCR assay. TCR beta CDR3 sequencing was performed on DNA from the cultured, isolated CD4+ T cells. The paper's processing steps were these. Non-productive TCR sequences were removed and reads were trimmed to the CDR3 region, keeping CDR3s of at least 7 amino acids. The MANAFEST web app was used to pick out antigen-specific clonotypes by comparing their expansion in peptide wells with that in reference cultures. To count as positive, a clone had to show expansion at FDR<0.05 compared with the reference and with all other wells, an odds ratio above 5, and a frequency above 0.1% in two replicate wells. Clonotypes significantly expanded in SARS-CoV-2 spike wells and in at least one common cold coronavirus spike condition were defined as cross-reactive. CDR3 similarity was assessed by Levenshtein distance using the stringdist R package, and unrooted trees were constructed with ape in R 3.6.1. TCRdb carries this immuneACCESS record with in-frame sequences only. Its versions omit some clonotypes, under half of them owing to an unresolved V gene in the studies checked, with the rest unexplained. That table supplies the V and J calls and clone size; D and trimming were determined from the DNA. The sample table records about 70,000 clones; around 72% of these occur just once. Jointly, the top ten make up 5% to 6% of the sample.

Sequencing was performed on CD4+ T cells from PBMCs cultured with HIV peptides, taken before COVID-19 vaccination. The cell subset or site label for this specimen denotes: HIV-1 Nef peptide pool negative control/reference culture. In this chain, TRBV4-1 is recombined with TRBJ1-1; a confident D gene designation cannot be given. The receptor's source is a human donor who had a prior SARS-CoV-2 infection. In nucleotides, the sequence is TGCGCCAGCAGCCAAGCCACGGGGATATTTGAAGGAGCTTTCTTT. It is translated as CASSQATGIFEGAFF.